Here is one TCR beta chain with its context. Its antigen remains unknown. V was shortened by 8 bases and J by 5 bases, with 16 bases between the two germline ends. In germline, CDR1 is ENHRY, CDR2 SYGVKD. The CDR3 consists of 15 residues. PCR used 60 Vbeta primers and 13 Jbeta primers. Profiling relied on immunoSEQ multiplex PCR, and the TCRdb table lists in-frame clones only, not all of them. The table records about 160,000 clones, approximately 81% of them present only once. This sample was taken from a study of cytomegalovirus exposure and HLA in healthy donors. About the study: Among 398 genotyped donors, around 81% fell in the Caucasian-associated ancestry cluster. Study-wide results and limits: Earlier findings revealed that most TCR beta V segments proved productive either about 87% or about 30% of the time. A later analysis linked a missense DCLRE1C variant to TCR beta V- and J-gene trimming. Highest at DRB1 and lowest at HLA-C, TCR association rates differed among HLA loci in a later analysis.

V usage is TRBV10-3 and J usage is TRBJ1-6; the D gene is possibly TRBD1 (5 bases). Sequencing was performed on PBMCs. The clonotype was recovered from a boy younger than 10 in good health and CMV-seronegative. The CDR3 sequence: CAIPVSDSDNSPLHF. The CDR3 bases are TGTGCCATCCCTGTCTCCGACAGCGATAATTCACCCCTCCACTTT.